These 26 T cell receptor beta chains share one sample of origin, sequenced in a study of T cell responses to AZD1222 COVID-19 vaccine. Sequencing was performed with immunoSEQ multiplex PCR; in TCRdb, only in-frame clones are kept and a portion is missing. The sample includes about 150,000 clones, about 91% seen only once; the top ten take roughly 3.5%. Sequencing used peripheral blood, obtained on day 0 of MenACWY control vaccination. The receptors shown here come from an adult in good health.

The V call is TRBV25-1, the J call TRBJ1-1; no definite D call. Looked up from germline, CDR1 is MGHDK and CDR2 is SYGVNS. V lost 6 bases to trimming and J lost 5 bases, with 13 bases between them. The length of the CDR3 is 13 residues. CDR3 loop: CASRTALSTEAFF. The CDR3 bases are TGTGCCAGCAGGACGGCCTTGAGTACTGAAGCTTTCTTT.

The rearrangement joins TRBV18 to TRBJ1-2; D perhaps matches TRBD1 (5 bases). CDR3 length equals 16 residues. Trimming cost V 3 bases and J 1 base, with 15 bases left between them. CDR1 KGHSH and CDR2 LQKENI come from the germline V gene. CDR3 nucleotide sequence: TGTGCCAGCTCACCGCCGGGACTGACCTTTAACTATGGCTACACCTTC. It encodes CASSPPGLTFNYGYTF.

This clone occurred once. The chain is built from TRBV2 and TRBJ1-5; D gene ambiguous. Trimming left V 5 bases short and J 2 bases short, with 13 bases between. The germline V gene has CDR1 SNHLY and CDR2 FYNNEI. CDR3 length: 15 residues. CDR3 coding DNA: TGTGCCAGCAGTAGCGTTGGGTATGGCAATCAGCCCCAGCATTTT. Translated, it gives CASSSVGYGNQPQHF. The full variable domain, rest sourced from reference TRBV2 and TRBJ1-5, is EPEVTQTPSHQVTQMGQEVILRCVPISNHLYFYWYRQILGQKVEFLVSFYNNEISEKSEIFDDQFSVERPDGSNFTLKIRSTKLEDSAMYFCASSSVGYGNQPQHFGDGTRLSIL.

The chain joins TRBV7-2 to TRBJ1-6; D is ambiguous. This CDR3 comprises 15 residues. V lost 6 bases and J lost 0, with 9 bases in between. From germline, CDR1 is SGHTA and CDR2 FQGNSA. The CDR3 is CASRAAGSYNSPLHF. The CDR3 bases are TGTGCCAGCAGGGCCGCGGGCTCCTATAATTCACCCCTCCACTTT. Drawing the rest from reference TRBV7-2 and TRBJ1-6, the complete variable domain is GAGVSQSPSNKVTEKGKDVELRCDPISGHTALYWYRQSLGQGLEFLIYFQGNSAPDKSGLPSDRFSAERTGGSVSTLTIQRTQQEDSAVYLCASRAAGSYNSPLHFGNGTRLTVT.

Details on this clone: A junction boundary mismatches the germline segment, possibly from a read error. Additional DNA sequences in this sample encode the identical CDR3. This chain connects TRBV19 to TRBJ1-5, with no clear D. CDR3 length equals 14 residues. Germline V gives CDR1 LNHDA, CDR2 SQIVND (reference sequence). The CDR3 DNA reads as TGTGCTAGTAGTGACCAAGATAGCAATCAGCCCCAGCATTTT. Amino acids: CASSDQDSNQPQHF.

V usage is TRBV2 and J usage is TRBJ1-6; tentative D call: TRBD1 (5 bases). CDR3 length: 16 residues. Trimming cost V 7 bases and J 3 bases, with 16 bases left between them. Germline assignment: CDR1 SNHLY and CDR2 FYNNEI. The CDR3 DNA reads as TGTGCCAGCACCCCTCGGGGGGGGATCTATAATTCACCCCTCCACTTT. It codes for CASTPRGGIYNSPLHF.

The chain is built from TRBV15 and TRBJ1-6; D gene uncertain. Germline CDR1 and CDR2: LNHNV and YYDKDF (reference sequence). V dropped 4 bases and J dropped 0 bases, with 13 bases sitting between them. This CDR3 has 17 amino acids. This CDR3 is CATSIQPGSSYNSPLHF. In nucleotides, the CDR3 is TGTGCCACCAGCATCCAGCCGGGGAGCTCCTATAATTCACCCCTCCACTTT.

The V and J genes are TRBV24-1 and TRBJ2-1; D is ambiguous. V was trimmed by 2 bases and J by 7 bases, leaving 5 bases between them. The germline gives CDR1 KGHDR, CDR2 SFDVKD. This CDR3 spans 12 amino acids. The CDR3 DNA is TGTGCCACCAGTGATTGGCGGAATGAGCAGTTCTTC. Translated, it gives CATSDWRNEQFF.

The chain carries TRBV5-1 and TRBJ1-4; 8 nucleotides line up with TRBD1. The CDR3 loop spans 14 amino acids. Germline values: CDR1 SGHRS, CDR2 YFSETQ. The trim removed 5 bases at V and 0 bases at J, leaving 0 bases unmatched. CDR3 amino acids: CASRGQATNEKLFF. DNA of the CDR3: TGCGCCAGCAGGGGACAGGCAACTAATGAAAAACTGTTTTTT. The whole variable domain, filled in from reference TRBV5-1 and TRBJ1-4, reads KAGVTQTPRYLIKTRGQQVTLSCSPISGHRSVSWYQQTPGQGLQFLFEYFSETQRNKGNFPGRFSGRQFSNSRSEMNVSTLELGDSALYLCASRGQATNEKLFFGSGTQLSVL.

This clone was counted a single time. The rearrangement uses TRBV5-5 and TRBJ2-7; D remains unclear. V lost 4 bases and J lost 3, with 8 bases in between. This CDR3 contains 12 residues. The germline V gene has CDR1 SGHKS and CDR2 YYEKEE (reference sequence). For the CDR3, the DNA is TGTGCCAGCAGCGGTGACCACTACGAGCAGTACTTC. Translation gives CASSGDHYEQYF.

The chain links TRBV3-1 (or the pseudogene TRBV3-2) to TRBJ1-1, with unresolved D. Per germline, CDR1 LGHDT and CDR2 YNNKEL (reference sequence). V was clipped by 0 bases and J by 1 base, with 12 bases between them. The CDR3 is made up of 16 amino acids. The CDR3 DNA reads TGTGCCAGCAGCCAAGAGTTCGGCGTTAAGAACACTGAAGCTTTCTTT. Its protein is CASSQEFGVKNTEAFF.

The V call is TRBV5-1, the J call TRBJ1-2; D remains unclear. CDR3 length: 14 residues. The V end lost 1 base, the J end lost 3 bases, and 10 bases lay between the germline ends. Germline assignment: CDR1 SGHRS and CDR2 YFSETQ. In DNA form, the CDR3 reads TGCGCCAGCAGCTTGCAAGGGCCTGACTATGGCTACACCTTC. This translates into CASSLQGPDYGYTF.

The CDR3 DNA is TGTGCCAGCAGCCCCTCGGTTGAGCAGCCATCCGGCTACACCTTC. Its translation is CASSPSVEQPSGYTF. V gene TRBV7-3 combines with J gene TRBJ1-2; D not certain. This CDR3 is 15 amino acids long. The V gene's germline CDR1 is SGHTA and CDR2 FQGTGA. V was clipped by 5 bases and J by 8 bases, with 21 bases between them.

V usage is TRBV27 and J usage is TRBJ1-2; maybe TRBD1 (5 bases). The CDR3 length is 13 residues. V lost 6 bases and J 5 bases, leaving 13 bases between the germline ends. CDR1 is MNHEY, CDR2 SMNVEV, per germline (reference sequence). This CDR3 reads CASSFRGGYGYTF. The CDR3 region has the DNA TGTGCCAGCAGCTTTCGCGGGGGATATGGCTACACCTTC.

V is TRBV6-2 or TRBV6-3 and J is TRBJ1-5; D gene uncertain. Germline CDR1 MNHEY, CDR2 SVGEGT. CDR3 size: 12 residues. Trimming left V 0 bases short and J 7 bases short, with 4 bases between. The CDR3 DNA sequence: TGTGCCAGCAGTTACTCCCCCCAGCCCCAGCATTTT. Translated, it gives CASSYSPQPQHF.

In DNA, the CDR3 is TGTGCCAGCAGCATTAACGCGGGGGTTGGTCAGCCCCAGCATTTT. Protein sequence: CASSINAGVGQPQHF. The chain links TRBV7-6 to TRBJ1-5, with D perhaps TRBD1 (5 bases). Germline V lookup: CDR1 SGHVS, CDR2 FNYEAQ. The CDR3 is 15 residues long. With 5 bases removed from V and 6 bases from J, the gap between germline ends came to 17 bases.

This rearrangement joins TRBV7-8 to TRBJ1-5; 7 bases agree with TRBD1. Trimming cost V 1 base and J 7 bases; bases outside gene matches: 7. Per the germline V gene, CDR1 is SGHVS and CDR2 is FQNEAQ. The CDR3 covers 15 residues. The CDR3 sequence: CASSLGWQGGQPQHF. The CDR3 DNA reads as TGTGCCAGCAGCTTAGGCTGGCAGGGGGGGCAGCCCCAGCATTTT.

CDR3 sequence reads: CASSATGSSGNTIYF. CDR3 bases: TGTGCCAGTAGTGCAACAGGCAGCTCTGGAAACACCATATATTTT. The V call is TRBV19, the J call TRBJ1-3; D might be TRBD1 (5 bases). This CDR3 is built from 15 residues. From germline, CDR1 is LNHDA and CDR2 SQIVND (reference sequence). The ends were cut back, 5 bases at V and 0 bases at J, with 11 bases in the middle.

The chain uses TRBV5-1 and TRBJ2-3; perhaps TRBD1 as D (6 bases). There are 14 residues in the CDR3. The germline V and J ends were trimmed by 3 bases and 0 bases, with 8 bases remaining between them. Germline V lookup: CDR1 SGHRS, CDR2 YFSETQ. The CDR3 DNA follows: TGCGCCAGCAGCTCAGGGGAGAGCACAGATACGCAGTATTTT. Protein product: CASSSGESTDTQYF.

CDR3 DNA sequence: TGTGCCACCCTCAGTGAATCAGGGGGACAGGGGGCTTCACCCCTCCACTTT. It encodes CATLSESGGQGASPLHF. This chain links TRBV25-1 with TRBJ1-6, with 12 bases that match TRBD1. V was pared by 10 bases and J by 9 bases, with 16 bases of the junction left unmatched. The CDR3 sequence is 17 residues long. Germline assignment: CDR1 MGHDK and CDR2 SYGVNS.

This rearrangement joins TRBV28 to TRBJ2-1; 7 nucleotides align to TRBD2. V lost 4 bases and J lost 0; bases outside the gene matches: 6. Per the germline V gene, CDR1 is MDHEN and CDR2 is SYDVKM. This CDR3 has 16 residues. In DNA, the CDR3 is TGTGCCAGCAGTTCCCCCGGGGGGAGCTCCTACAATGAGCAGTTCTTC. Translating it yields CASSSPGGSSYNEQFF.

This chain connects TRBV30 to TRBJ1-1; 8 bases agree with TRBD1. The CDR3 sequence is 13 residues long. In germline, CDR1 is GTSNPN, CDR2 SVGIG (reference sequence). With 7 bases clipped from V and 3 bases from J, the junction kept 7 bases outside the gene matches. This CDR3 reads CASSGGSYTEAFF. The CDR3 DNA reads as TGTGCCTCGTCAGGGGGCAGTTACACTGAAGCTTTCTTT.

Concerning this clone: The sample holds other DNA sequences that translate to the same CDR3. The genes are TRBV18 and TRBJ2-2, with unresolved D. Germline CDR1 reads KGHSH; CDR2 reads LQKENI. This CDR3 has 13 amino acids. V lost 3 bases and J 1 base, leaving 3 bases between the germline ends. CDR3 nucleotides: TGTGCCAGCTCACCCGGGAACACCGGGGAGCTGTTTTTT. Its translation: CASSPGNTGELFF.

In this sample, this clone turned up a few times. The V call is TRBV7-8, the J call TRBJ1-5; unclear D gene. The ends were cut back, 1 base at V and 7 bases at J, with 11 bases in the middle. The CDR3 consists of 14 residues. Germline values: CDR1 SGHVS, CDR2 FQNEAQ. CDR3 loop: CASSLVRSRQPQHF. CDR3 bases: TGTGCCAGCAGCTTAGTCCGGAGTCGGCAGCCCCAGCATTTT.

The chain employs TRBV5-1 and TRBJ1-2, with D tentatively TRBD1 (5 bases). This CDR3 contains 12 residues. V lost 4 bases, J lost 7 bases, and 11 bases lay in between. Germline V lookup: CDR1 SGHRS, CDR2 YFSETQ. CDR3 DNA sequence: TGCGCCAGCAGCCAGGGACGGATTGGCTACACCTTC. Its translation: CASSQGRIGYTF.

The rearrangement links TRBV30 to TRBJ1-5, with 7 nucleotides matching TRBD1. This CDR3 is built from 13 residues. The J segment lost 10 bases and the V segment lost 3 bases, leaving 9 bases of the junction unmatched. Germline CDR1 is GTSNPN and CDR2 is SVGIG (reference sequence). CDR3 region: CAWRATGSGPQHF. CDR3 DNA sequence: TGTGCCTGGAGGGCGACAGGGTCGGGACCCCAGCATTTT.